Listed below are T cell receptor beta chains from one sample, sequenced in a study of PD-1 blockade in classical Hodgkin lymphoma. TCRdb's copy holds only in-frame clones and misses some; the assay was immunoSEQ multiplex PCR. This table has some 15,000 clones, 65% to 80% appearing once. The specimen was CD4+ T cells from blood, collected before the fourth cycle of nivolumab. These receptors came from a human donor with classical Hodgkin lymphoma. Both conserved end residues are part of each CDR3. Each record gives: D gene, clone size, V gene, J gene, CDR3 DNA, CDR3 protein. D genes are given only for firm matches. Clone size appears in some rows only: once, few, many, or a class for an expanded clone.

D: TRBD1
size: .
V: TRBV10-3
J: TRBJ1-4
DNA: TGTGCCATCAGTGATGGACAGGACGGCGGCAATGAAAAACTGTTTTTT
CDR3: CAISDGQDGGNEKLFF

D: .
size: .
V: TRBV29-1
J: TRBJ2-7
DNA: TGCAGCACGGCCAGGGGTCCCAACACCTACGAGCAGTACTTC
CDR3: CSTARGPNTYEQYF

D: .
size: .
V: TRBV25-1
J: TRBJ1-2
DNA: TGTGCCAGCAGTCACAGCTCCCCGCAGGGAGGGTTTGGCTACACCTTC
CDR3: CASSHSSPQGGFGYTF

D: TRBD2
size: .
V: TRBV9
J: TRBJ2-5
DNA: TGTGCCAGCAGCGTAGGGCTAGCGGGAGGCAACCAAGAGACCCAGTACTTC
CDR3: CASSVGLAGGNQETQYF

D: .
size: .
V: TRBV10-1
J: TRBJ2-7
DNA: TGCGCCAGCGGGAGACAAATCTACGAGCAGTACTTC
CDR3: CASGRQIYEQYF

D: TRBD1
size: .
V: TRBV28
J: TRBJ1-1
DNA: TGTGCCAGCAGTTTAGACAGGGGGATACCCGGCACTGAAAAGGCTTTCTTT
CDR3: CASSLDRGIPGTEKAFF

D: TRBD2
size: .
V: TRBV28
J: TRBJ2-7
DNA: TGTGCCAGCAATTCCCTAGCGGGAGGATTCTCCTACGAGCAGTACTTC
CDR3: CASNSLAGGFSYEQYF

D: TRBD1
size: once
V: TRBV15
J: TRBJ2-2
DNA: TGTGCCACCAGCAGCCGGGACAGGGGATACACCGGGGAGCTGTTTTTT
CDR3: CATSSRDRGYTGELFF

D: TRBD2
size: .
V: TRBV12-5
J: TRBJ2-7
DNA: TGTGCTAGTGGTCCCAGCGGGGCCGCCTACGAGCAGTACTTC
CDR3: CASGPSGAAYEQYF

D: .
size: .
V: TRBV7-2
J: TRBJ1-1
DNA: TGTGCCAGCAGCTTACGGGCGAACACTGAAGCTTTCTTT
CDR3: CASSLRANTEAFF

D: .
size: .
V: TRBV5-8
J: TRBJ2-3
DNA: TGTGCCAGCAGCTTGGGGCGGACTAGCACAGATACGCAGTATTTT
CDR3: CASSLGRTSTDTQYF

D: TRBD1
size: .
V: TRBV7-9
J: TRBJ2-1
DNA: TGTGCCAGCAGCTTAGCGGATATCGCCGGGACAGGGGGTAGCAATGAGCAGTTCTTC
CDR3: CASSLADIAGTGGSNEQFF

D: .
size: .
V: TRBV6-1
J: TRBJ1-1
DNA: TGTGCCAGCAGTGAATCGTGGAACACTGAAGCTTTCTTT
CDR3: CASSESWNTEAFF

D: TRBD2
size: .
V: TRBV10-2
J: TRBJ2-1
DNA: TGCGCCAGCAGTCGGGGGGAAACCGCTTCCAATGAGCAGTTCTTC
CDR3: CASSRGETASNEQFF

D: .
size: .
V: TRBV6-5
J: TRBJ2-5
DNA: TGTGCCAGCAGTTCCACAACCTCTAAAGGGGAGACCCAGTACTTC
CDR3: CASSSTTSKGETQYF

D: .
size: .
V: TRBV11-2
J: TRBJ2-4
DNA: TGTGCCAGCAGCACTAGGGCAGGGGCGGCCAAAAACATTCAGTACTTC
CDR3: CASSTRAGAAKNIQYF

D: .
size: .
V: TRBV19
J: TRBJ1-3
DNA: TGTGCCAGTAGTTCTAATCTATCTGGAAACACCATATATTTT
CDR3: CASSSNLSGNTIYF

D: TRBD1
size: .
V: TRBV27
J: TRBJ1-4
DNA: TGTGCCAGCAGACGTAACAGGGGGGCAACTAATGAAAAACTGTTTTTT
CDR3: CASRRNRGATNEKLFF

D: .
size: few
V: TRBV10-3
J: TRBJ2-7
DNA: TGTGCCATCAGTGAGGGACAGTCTATCTACGAGCAGTACTTC
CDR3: CAISEGQSIYEQYF

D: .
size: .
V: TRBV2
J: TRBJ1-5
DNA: TGTGCCAGCAGTCCGAATAATCAGCCCCAGCATTTT
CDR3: CASSPNNQPQHF

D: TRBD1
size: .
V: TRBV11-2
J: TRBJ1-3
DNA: TGTGCCAGCAGCCCCGGGACAGGTCTGGACACCATATATTTT
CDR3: CASSPGTGLDTIYF

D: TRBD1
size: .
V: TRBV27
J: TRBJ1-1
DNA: TGTGCCAGCAGGCCTAGGTCAGGGGGAGACACTGAAGCTTTCTTT
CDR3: CASRPRSGGDTEAFF

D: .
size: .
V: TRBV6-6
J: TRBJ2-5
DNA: TGTGCCAGCAGTCATGGACAGAAAGAGACCCAGTACTTC
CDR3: CASSHGQKETQYF

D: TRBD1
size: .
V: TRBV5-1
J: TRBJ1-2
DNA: TGCGCCAGCAGCTTGGGACAGGGAAACTATGGCTACACCTTC
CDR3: CASSLGQGNYGYTF

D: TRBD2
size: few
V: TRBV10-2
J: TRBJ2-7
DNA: TGCGCCAGCCTGACTAGCGGGGGTTACGAGCAGTACTTC
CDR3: CASLTSGGYEQYF

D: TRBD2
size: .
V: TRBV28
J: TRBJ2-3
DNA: TGTGCCAGCAGTCGGCTAGCGGGAGTTGGGGATACGCAGTATTTT
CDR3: CASSRLAGVGDTQYF

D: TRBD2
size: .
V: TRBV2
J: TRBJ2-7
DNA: TGTGCCAGCAGTACCATTAAGACTAGCGGGAGGGCCGAGCAGTACTTC
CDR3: CASSTIKTSGRAEQYF

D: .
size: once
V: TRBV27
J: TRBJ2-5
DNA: TGTGCCAGCAGTTTATCCCGGGACTGGAAGAGGCTGGGGGAGACCCAGTACTTC
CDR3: CASSLSRDWKRLGETQYF

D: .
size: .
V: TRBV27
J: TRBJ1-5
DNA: TGTGCCAGCAGTTTTACGGCGGGCTCCAATCAGCCCCAGCATTTT
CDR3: CASSFTAGSNQPQHF

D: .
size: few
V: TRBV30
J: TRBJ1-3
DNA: TGTGCCTGGAGTAAGGTGACACCTGGAAACACCATATATTTT
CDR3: CAWSKVTPGNTIYF

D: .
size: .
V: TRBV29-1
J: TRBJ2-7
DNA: TGCAGCGCCCTAAGGGGGGGGGCCTCTTACGAGCAGTACTTC
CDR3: CSALRGGASYEQYF

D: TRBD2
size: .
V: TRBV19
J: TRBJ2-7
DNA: TGTGCCAGTAGTACCTCGTCGGGGGGGCGGACCTACGAGCAGTACTTC
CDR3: CASSTSSGGRTYEQYF

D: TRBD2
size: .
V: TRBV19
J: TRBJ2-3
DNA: TGTGCCAGTAGCACTCCCCCGGGTACAAGCGGGATGACAGATACGCAGTATTTT
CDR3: CASSTPPGTSGMTDTQYF

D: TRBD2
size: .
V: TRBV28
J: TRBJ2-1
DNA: TGTGCCAGCAGTTCCGGACTAGCTGTTAATGAGCAGTTCTTC
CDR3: CASSSGLAVNEQFF

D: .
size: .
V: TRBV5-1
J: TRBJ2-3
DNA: TGCGCCAGCAGCCTCGGACAGATCACAGATACGCAGTATTTT
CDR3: CASSLGQITDTQYF

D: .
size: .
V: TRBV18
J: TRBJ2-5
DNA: TGTGCCAGCTCACCAATTCGCGAAGAGACCCAGTACTTC
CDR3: CASSPIREETQYF

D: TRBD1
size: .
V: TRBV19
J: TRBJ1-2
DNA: TGTGCCAGTAGGGAGCAGGGGGTGGACTATGGCTACACCTTC
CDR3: CASREQGVDYGYTF

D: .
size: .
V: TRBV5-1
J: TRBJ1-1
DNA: TGCGCCAGCAGCTTGGAACAGGGTGAGCGAGCTTTCTTT
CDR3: CASSLEQGERAFF

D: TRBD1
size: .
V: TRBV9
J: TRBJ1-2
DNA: TGTGCCAGCAGCAAAAGGGACAGCTATGGCTACACCTTC
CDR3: CASSKRDSYGYTF

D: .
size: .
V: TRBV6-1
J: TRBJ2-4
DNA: TGTGCCAGCAGTGAAGAGGGCGGAGGAACCGCCAAAAACATTCAGTACTTC
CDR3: CASSEEGGGTAKNIQYF

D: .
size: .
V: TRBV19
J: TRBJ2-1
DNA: TGTGCCAGTGGGCGGAGGGACTACAATGAGCAGTTCTTC
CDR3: CASGRRDYNEQFF

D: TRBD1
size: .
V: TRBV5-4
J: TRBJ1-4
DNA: TGTGCCAGCAGCTTGGGGGGTAATACAGGGGGAAATGAAAAACTGTTTTTT
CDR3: CASSLGGNTGGNEKLFF

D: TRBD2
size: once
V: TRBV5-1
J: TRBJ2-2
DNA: TGCGCCAGCAGCTTACTAGCGGGAGGGTCCGCCGGGGAGCTGTTTTTT
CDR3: CASSLLAGGSAGELFF

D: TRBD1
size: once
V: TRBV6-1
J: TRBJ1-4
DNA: TGTGCCAGCGTCCGGGACAGTGGAAATGAAAAACTGTTTTTT
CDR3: CASVRDSGNEKLFF

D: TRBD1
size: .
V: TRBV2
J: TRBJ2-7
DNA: TGTGCCAGCAACCGGGACAGTGGGGAGCAGTACTTC
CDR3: CASNRDSGEQYF

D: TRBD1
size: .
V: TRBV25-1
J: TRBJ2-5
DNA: TGTGCCAGCAGGAGCTCGACAGGGGAAGAGACCCAGTACTTC
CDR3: CASRSSTGEETQYF

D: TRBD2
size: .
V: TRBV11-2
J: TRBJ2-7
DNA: TGTGCCAGCAGCTTCGGCGGGAGTAGCCGCCTTTACGAGCAGTACTTC
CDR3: CASSFGGSSRLYEQYF

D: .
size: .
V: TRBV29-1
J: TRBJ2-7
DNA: TGCAGCGTTGATGGGGTTGGGGACGAGCAGTACTTC
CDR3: CSVDGVGDEQYF

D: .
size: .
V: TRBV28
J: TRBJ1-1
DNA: TGTGCCAGCAGTTTGGCAGGGGCTAACACTGAAGCTTTCTTT
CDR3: CASSLAGANTEAFF

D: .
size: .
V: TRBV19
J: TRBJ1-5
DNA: TGTGCCAGTAGTGGGCGACAAGGCAATCAGCCCCAGCATTTT
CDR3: CASSGRQGNQPQHF